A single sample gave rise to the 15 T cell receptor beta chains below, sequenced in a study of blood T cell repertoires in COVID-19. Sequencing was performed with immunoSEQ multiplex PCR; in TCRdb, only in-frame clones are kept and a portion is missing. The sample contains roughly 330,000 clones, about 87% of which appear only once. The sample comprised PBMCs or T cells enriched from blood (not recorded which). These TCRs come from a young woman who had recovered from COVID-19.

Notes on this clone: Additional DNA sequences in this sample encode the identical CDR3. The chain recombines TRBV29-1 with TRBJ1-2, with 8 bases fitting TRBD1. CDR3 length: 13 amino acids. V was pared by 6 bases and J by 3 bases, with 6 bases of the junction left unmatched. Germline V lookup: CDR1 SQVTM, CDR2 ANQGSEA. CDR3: CSVGTGGDYGYTF. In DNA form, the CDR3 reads TGCAGCGTGGGGACAGGTGGTGACTATGGCTACACCTTC.

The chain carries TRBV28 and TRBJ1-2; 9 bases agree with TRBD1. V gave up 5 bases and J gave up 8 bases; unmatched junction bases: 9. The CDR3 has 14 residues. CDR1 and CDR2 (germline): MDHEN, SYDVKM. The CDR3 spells CASSTTGGLLGYTF. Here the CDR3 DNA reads TGTGCCAGCAGTACAACAGGGGGCTTATTGGGCTACACCTTC.

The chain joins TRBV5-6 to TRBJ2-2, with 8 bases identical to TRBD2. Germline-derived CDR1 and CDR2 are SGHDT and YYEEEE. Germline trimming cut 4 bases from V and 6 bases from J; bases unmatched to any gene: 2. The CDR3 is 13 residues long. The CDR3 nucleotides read TGTGCCAGCAGCCCGGGGGGGGCCGGGGAGCTGTTTTTT. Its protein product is CASSPGGAGELFF.

CDR3 loop: CASSISPRGGADTQYF. DNA for the CDR3: TGTGCCAGTAGTATTTCCCCCCGGGGGGGTGCAGATACGCAGTATTTT. This chain links TRBV19 with TRBJ2-3, with 8 bases identical to TRBD2. The CDR3 spans 16 residues. Germline V lookup: CDR1 LNHDA, CDR2 SQIVND (reference sequence). V was clipped by 3 bases and J by 4 bases; unmatched bases: 9.

Here the CDR3 DNA reads TGTGCCAGCAGTCCGGTTTTGACCGGGACAGGGGGCTTCTATGGCTACACCTTC. Encoded protein: CASSPVLTGTGGFYGYTF. The rearrangement uses TRBV27 and TRBJ1-2, with 12 nucleotides matching TRBD1. CDR1 is MNHEY and CDR2 is SMNVEV in the germline V gene (reference sequence). J lost 4 bases, V lost 5 bases, and 14 bases had no gene match. The CDR3 has 18 residues.

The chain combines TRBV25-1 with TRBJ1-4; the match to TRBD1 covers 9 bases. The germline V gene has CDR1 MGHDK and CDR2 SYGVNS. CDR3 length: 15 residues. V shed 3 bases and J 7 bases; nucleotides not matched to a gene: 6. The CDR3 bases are TGTGCCAGCAGTGATATCGGGACAGGGTCTGAAAAACTGTTTTTT. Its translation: CASSDIGTGSEKLFF.

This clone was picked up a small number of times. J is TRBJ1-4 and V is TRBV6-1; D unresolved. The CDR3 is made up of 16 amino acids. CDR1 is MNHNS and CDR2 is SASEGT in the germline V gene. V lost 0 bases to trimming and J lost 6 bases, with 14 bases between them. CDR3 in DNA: TGTGCCAGCAGTGAAGCGAGGGTGACACTGGATGAAAAACTGTTTTTT. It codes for CASSEARVTLDEKLFF.

The DNA of the CDR3 is TGTGCCAGCAGCTCCGGGAACACCATATATTTT. Encoded protein: CASSSGNTIYF. The chain joins TRBV5-5 to TRBJ1-3; D remains ambiguous. The V end was cut by 3 bases, the J end by 7 bases, with 5 bases between. Germline V gives CDR1 SGHKS, CDR2 YYEKEE (reference sequence). This CDR3 has 11 residues.

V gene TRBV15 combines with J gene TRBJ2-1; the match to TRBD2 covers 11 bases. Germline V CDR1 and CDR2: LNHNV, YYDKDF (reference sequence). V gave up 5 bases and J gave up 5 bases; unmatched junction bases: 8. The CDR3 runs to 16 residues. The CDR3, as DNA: TGTGCCACCAGCGACGGGGGACTAGCGGATAACAATGAGCAGTTCTTC. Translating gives CATSDGGLADNNEQFF.

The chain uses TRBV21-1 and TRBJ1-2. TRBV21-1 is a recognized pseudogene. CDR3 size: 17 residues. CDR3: CASSKVGEVPGSYGYTF. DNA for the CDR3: TGTGCCAGCAGCAAAGTGGGGGAGGTCCCGGGCTCCTATGGCTACACCTTC.

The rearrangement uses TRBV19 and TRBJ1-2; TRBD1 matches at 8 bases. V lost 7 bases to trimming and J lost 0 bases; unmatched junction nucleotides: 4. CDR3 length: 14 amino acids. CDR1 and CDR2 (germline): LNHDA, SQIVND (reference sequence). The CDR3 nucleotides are TGTGCCAGTACCAAACAGGGGGCTAACTATGGCTACACCTTC. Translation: CASTKQGANYGYTF.

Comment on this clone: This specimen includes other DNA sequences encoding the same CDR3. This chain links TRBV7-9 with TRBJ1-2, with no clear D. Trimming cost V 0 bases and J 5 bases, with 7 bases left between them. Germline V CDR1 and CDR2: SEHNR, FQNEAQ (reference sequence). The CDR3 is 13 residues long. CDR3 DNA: TGTGCCAGCAGCTTAGCCGGGAGGTATGGCTACACCTTC. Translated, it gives CASSLAGRYGYTF.

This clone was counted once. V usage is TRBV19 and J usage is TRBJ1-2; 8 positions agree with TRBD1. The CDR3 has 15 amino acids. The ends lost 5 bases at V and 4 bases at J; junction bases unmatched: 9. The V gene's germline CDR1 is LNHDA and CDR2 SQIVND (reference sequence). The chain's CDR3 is CASSLRTGPGYGYTF. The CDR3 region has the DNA TGTGCCAGTAGTCTTCGGACAGGGCCTGGCTATGGCTACACCTTC.

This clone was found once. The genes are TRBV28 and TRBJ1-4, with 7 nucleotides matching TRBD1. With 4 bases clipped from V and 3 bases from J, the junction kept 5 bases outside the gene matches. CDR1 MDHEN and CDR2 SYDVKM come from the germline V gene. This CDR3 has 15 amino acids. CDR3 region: CASSSPTGPNEKLFF. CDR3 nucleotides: TGTGCCAGCAGTTCCCCGACAGGGCCTAATGAAAAACTGTTTTTT. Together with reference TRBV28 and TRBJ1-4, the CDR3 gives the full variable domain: DVKVTQSSRYLVKRTGEKVFLECVQDMDHENMFWYRQDPGLGLRLIYFSYDVKMKEKGDIPEGYSVSREKKERFSLILESASTNQTSMYLCASSSPTGPNEKLFFGSGTQLSVL.

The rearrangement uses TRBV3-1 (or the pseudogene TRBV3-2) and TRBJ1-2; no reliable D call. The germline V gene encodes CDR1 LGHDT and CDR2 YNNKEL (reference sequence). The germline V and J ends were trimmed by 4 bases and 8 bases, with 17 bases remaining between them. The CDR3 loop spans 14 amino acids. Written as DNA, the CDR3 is TGTGCCAGCAGCCCCTCAGACGGAGGTATCGGCTACACCTTC. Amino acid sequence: CASSPSDGGIGYTF.